One sample yielded the 15 T cell receptor beta chains listed below, sequenced in a study of T-cell reconstitution after alpha-beta-depleted transplantation in children. Using unique molecular identifiers, the investigators prepared the TCRbeta library. TCRdb redid the calling of the PCR reads with MiXCR, one entry per CDR3 protein. The sample lists 750,000 to 950,000 distinct CDR3 sequences; around 17% were seen once. The starting material was PBMCs, mostly from graft donor cells, obtained 360 days after TCRalphabeta/CD19-depleted stem cell transplant. These receptors originate from a male patient younger than 18 who had a stem cell transplant for acute lymphoblastic leukemia, so the T cells may come from the graft donor.

This clonotype has more than one count but fewer than ten. The CDR3 DNA sequence: TGTGCCAGCAGTGTGGGACCCCCAAACATTCAGTACTTC. Its translation is CASSVGPPNIQYF. The chain links TRBV12-3 or TRBV12-4 to TRBJ2-4; D is tentatively TRBD1 or TRBD2 (5 bases each). The V gene lost 5 bases and the J gene lost 6 bases, with 11 bases spanning the gap. This CDR3 is 13 amino acids long.

This clonotype was seen a handful of times. This chain uses TRBV18 with TRBJ2-3; unclear D gene. The CDR3 sequence is 13 residues long. V shed 1 base and J shed 3 bases, with 5 bases lying between them. Germline CDR1 is KGHSH and CDR2 is LQKENI. The CDR3 spells CASSPLETDTQYF. CDR3 in DNA: TGTGCCAGCTCACCACTTGAAACAGATACGCAGTATTTT.

The V call is TRBV9, the J call TRBJ2-5, with D perhaps TRBD2 (5 bases). CDR3 length: 16 residues. Germline values: CDR1 SGDLS, CDR2 YYNGEE. V was cut by 1 base and J by 1 base, with 14 bases left in between. CDR3 coding DNA: TGTGCCAGCAGCGTATCGGCGGGCCTAATCCAAGAGACCCAGTACTTC. It codes for CASSVSAGLIQETQYF.

This clonotype turned up a few times. V usage is TRBV20-1 and J usage is TRBJ2-1; TRBD2 matches at 12 bases. J was trimmed by 6 bases and V by 3 bases; bases with no gene match: 6. The CDR3 spans 15 residues. The germline gives CDR1 DFQATT, CDR2 SNEGSKA (reference sequence). The CDR3 DNA is TGCAGTGCTAGTAGAGGACTAGCGGGGAGCAATGAGCAGTTCTTC. This gives the protein CSASRGLAGSNEQFF.

The chain recombines TRBV12-3 or TRBV12-4 with TRBJ1-6; D may be TRBD1 (5 bases). V was shortened by 2 bases and J by 8 bases, with 19 bases between the two germline ends. This CDR3 comprises 17 residues. Here the CDR3 reads CASSLRPGAVGYSPLHF. CDR3 bases: TGTGCCAGCAGTTTACGGCCCGGGGCCGTCGGGTATTCACCCCTCCACTTT.

The chain joins TRBV7-6 to TRBJ2-2, with D tentatively TRBD2 (5 bases). CDR3 length equals 15 residues. V lost 5 bases and J lost 1, with 11 bases in between. Germline values: CDR1 SGHVS, CDR2 FNYEAQ. CDR3 sequence reads: CASSPGRVNTGELFF. The CDR3 bases are TGTGCCAGCAGCCCCGGGCGGGTGAACACCGGGGAGCTGTTTTTT.

The V and J genes are TRBV30 and TRBJ1-2; TRBD1 matches at 9 bases. Germline assignment: CDR1 GTSNPN and CDR2 SVGIG (reference sequence). The CDR3 sequence is 15 residues long. The V gene end was trimmed by 6 bases and the J gene end by 6 bases; junction bases not matched to a gene: 14. The CDR3 loop is CACRTGALGKNGYTF. The CDR3 DNA reads as TGTGCCTGTCGGACAGGGGCCCTGGGAAAGAATGGCTACACCTTC.

J is TRBJ2-7 and V is TRBV5-1; D is possibly TRBD2 (5 bases). The CDR3 spans 15 residues. Per the germline V gene, CDR1 is SGHRS and CDR2 is YFSETQ. V was trimmed by 0 bases and J by 3 bases, leaving 13 bases between them. The CDR3 protein is CASSLAASRGYEQYF. CDR3 coding DNA: TGCGCCAGCAGCTTGGCGGCTAGCCGGGGCTACGAGCAGTACTTC.

The chain combines TRBV7-8 with TRBJ2-7, with D possibly matching TRBD1 (6 bases). V was pared by 3 bases and J by 3 bases, with 12 bases between. CDR1 SGHVS and CDR2 FQNEAQ come from the germline V gene. CDR3 length: 14 residues. CDR3 in DNA: TGTGCCAGCAGCTTGAGAGGGACATACTACGAGCAGTACTTC. This gives the protein CASSLRGTYYEQYF.

This clonotype was observed a few times. The chain recombines TRBV14 with TRBJ2-7, with D perhaps assigned TRBD1 or TRBD2 (6 bases each). V was trimmed by 4 bases and J by 3 bases, leaving 16 bases between them. Germline CDR1 is SGHDN and CDR2 is FVKESK. CDR3 length: 15 amino acids. The CDR3 loop reads CASSLNRDSGYEQYF. As DNA, the CDR3 is TGTGCCAGCAGCCTAAACAGGGACTCCGGCTACGAGCAGTACTTC.

This clonotype was detected only a few times. This rearrangement joins TRBV4-1 to TRBJ2-7; D might be TRBD1 (5 bases). CDR3 length: 14 amino acids. Per the germline V gene, CDR1 is MGHRA and CDR2 is YSYEKL. Trimming took off 5 bases at V and 7 bases at J, with 18 bases between the two ends. CDR3: CASSTDRPPGEQYF. In DNA form, the CDR3 reads TGCGCCAGCAGCACCGACAGACCCCCGGGTGAGCAGTACTTC.

In this sample, this clonotype turned up a few times. This chain connects TRBV3-1 to TRBJ2-3; 7 nucleotides agree with TRBD1. Germline V gene lookup returns CDR1 LGHDT and CDR2 YNNKEL (reference sequence). Trimming removed 4 bases from V and 1 base from J; junction bases left unmatched: 11. This CDR3 is 17 amino acids long. The CDR3, as DNA: TGTGCCAGCAGCCCAGTGACAGGGATTATGGGCACAGATACGCAGTATTTT. It translates to CASSPVTGIMGTDTQYF.

In its sample, this clonotype was seen a few times. The rearrangement uses TRBV30 and TRBJ2-5, with unresolved D. This CDR3 has 11 residues. V was pared by 3 bases and J by 4 bases, with 6 bases between. CDR1 and CDR2 from the germline V gene are GTSNPN and SVGIG (reference sequence). The CDR3 nucleotides read TGTGCCTGGAGATTAGGAGAGACCCAGTACTTC. This codes for CAWRLGETQYF.

This clonotype was counted between two and nine times. V usage is TRBV3-1 and J usage is TRBJ2-7; the D gene is possibly TRBD2 (6 bases). The CDR3 length is 16 residues. V lost 2 bases and J lost 0, with 14 bases in between. From germline, CDR1 is LGHDT and CDR2 YNNKEL (reference sequence). CDR3 residues: CASSQPAGRDSYEQYF. The CDR3, as DNA: TGTGCCAGCAGCCAACCCGCCGGGCGGGACTCCTACGAGCAGTACTTC.

This clonotype was recorded a few times. DNA for the CDR3: TGTGCCAGCAGATCCCGGAGCGGGAGCATCTCCTACGAGCAGTACTTC. Its protein is CASRSRSGSISYEQYF. The chain combines TRBV2 with TRBJ2-7, with 8 bases matching TRBD2. CDR1 is SNHLY and CDR2 is FYNNEI in the germline V gene. J lost 0 bases, V lost 6 bases, and 10 bases had no gene match. The CDR3 length is 16 residues.